This TCR beta chain was sequenced for a study of cytomegalovirus exposure and HLA in healthy donors. Study-level information: Genetic ancestry analysis placed approximately 78% of the roughly 400 donors that were genotyped in the Caucasian-associated cluster. Study findings and constraints: Reportedly, fewer N-insertions than the approximately 650-donor mean appeared in an Asian-associated ancestry cluster in a later analysis. CMV antigen specificity of a few CMV-associated chains was confirmed in vitro. A further, later analysis showed that HLA-associated TCR beta chains (compared with equally common others) were more clonally expanded.

Use of 60 Vbeta and 13 Jbeta primers characterized the PCR. TCRdb's table, derived via immunoSEQ multiplex PCR, lists solely in-frame clones and lacks some. This table has some 160,000 clones, over 75% appearing once. This clone was recorded once. Its antigen remains unknown. The V segment lost 4 bases and the J segment 7 bases; nucleotides outside the gene matches: 7. Germline V gene lookup returns CDR1 LGHNA and CDR2 YNFKEQ. The CDR3 has 15 residues. The chain recombines TRBV4-2 with TRBJ2-1; TRBD1 agrees at 10 bases. The clonotype was recovered from a man in his fifties or sixties in good health and CMV-seronegative. Source material: PBMCs. The CDR3 loop is CASSLNRQGANEQFF. Here the CDR3 DNA reads TGTGCCAGCAGCCTTAATAGACAGGGGGCGAATGAGCAGTTCTTC.